A selection of T cell receptor beta chains follows, all from one sample in a study of blood T cell repertoires in COVID-19. Only in-frame clones appear in the TCRdb table, and some are missing; sequencing was by immunoSEQ multiplex PCR. The table includes 130,000 or so clones, 82% detected once. The material sequenced was peripheral blood. Source of these receptors: a woman aged 70 to 79 with acute or convalescent COVID-19. The CDR3 runs from the conserved cysteine through the conserved F or W. The D gene is left open where the match is weak. The size entry is marked missing in some rows and otherwise reads once, few, many or a size class.

D gene: .; clone size: .; V gene: TRBV2; J gene: TRBJ2-5; CDR3 DNA: TGTGCCAGCAGTTCGGACCGGAGGCAGACCCAGTACTTC; CDR3 protein: CASSSDRRQTQYF
D gene: .; clone size: .; V gene: TRBV3-1/TRBV3-2; J gene: TRBJ1-2; CDR3 DNA: TGTGCCAGCAGCCCGAGTGATGGAGGAGCTAACTATGGCTACACCTTC; CDR3 protein: CASSPSDGGANYGYTF
D gene: TRBD1; clone size: .; V gene: TRBV6-1; J gene: TRBJ2-5; CDR3 DNA: TGTGCCAGCAGTGAACATTGGGGGACAGGGTTTCGAGAGACCCAGTACTTC; CDR3 protein: CASSEHWGTGFRETQYF
D gene: .; clone size: .; V gene: TRBV19; J gene: TRBJ2-5; CDR3 DNA: TGTGCCAGTAGTAACCGAGAGGCAGGGGAGACCCAGTACTTC; CDR3 protein: CASSNREAGETQYF
D gene: .; clone size: .; V gene: TRBV10-3; J gene: TRBJ1-4; CDR3 DNA: TGTGCCATCAGTGCGGTTGAGCGAACAACTAATGAAAAACTGTTTTTT; CDR3 protein: CAISAVERTTNEKLFF
D gene: TRBD2; clone size: many; V gene: TRBV4-2; J gene: TRBJ2-7; CDR3 DNA: TGTGCCAGCAGCCTCGAACGCGCCTCTAGCGGGGGTAACGAGCAGTACTTC; CDR3 protein: CASSLERASSGGNEQYF
D gene: TRBD2; clone size: .; V gene: TRBV10-2; J gene: TRBJ2-3; CDR3 DNA: TGCGCCAGCAGCGCCCCGGGACTAGCGGGGGGAGATACGCAGTATTTT; CDR3 protein: CASSAPGLAGGDTQYF
D gene: .; clone size: .; V gene: TRBV12-3/TRBV12-4; J gene: TRBJ1-1; CDR3 DNA: TGTGCCAGCAGTTTAGGCGGGGGTGTTCGAGCTTTCTTT; CDR3 protein: CASSLGGGVRAFF
D gene: .; clone size: .; V gene: TRBV9; J gene: TRBJ1-3; CDR3 DNA: TGTGCCAGCAGCGTAGAGATACAGGGAGCTGGAAACACCATATATTTT; CDR3 protein: CASSVEIQGAGNTIYF
D gene: .; clone size: few; V gene: TRBV9; J gene: TRBJ1-1; CDR3 DNA: TGTGCCAGCAGCCCCCTGACATGGAACACTGAAGCTTTCTTT; CDR3 protein: CASSPLTWNTEAFF
D gene: TRBD1; clone size: .; V gene: TRBV9; J gene: TRBJ1-4; CDR3 DNA: TGTGCCAGCAGCGTAGGCCAGTCCCCGGGACAGTTTAATGAAAAACTGTTTTTT; CDR3 protein: CASSVGQSPGQFNEKLFF
D gene: .; clone size: .; V gene: TRBV19; J gene: TRBJ1-1; CDR3 DNA: TGTGCCAGTAGTATAATGTTAGGGGGAGGGACTGAAGCTTTCTTT; CDR3 protein: CASSIMLGGGTEAFF
D gene: .; clone size: .; V gene: TRBV29-1; J gene: TRBJ1-6; CDR3 DNA: TGCAGCGTCTCTAGCTCCTATAATTCACCCCTCCACTTT; CDR3 protein: CSVSSSYNSPLHF
D gene: .; clone size: .; V gene: TRBV5-4; J gene: TRBJ1-6; CDR3 DNA: TGTGCCAGCAGCTTGGTCGTGAAGGGGGGGTCACCCCTCCACTTT; CDR3 protein: CASSLVVKGGSPLHF
D gene: TRBD1; clone size: .; V gene: TRBV6-5; J gene: TRBJ1-2; CDR3 DNA: TGTGCCACCAACAGGGGGCGCTACTATGGCTACACCTTC; CDR3 protein: CATNRGRYYGYTF
D gene: TRBD1; clone size: few; V gene: TRBV7-7; J gene: TRBJ1-3; CDR3 DNA: TGTGCCAGCAGCTTGGGACAGGGGTATGGAAACACCATATATTTT; CDR3 protein: CASSLGQGYGNTIYF
D gene: .; clone size: .; V gene: TRBV6-6; J gene: TRBJ1-3; CDR3 DNA: TGTGCCAGCAGTTCCCGGGGGGCTGGAAACACCATATATTTT; CDR3 protein: CASSSRGAGNTIYF